A selection of T cell receptor beta chains follows, all from one sample in a study of blood T cell repertoires in COVID-19. Profiled with immunoSEQ multiplex PCR; TCRdb holds only in-frame clones, not every one. The profile covers around 200,000 clones, with about 90% appearing a single time and around 21% taken by the ten largest. The sequenced sample consisted of peripheral blood. The receptor set was obtained from a man in his 70s with active or convalescent COVID-19. The CDR3 runs from the conserved cysteine through the conserved F or W. A D gene is named only where the DNA matches it firmly. Clone size appears in some rows only: once, few, many, or a class for an expanded clone.

>TRBJ2-7|TRBD1|-|14|TRBV7-8
CASTLMDRGDEQYF
TGTGCCAGCACCCTAATGGACAGGGGAGACGAGCAGTACTTC
>TRBJ1-6|-|-|14|TRBV6-6
CASSYAGANSPLHF
TGTGCCAGCAGTTACGCGGGGGCCAATTCACCCCTCCACTTT
>TRBJ1-2|TRBD1|-|15|TRBV4-1
CASSPATGTNYGYTF
TGCGCCAGCAGCCCGGCGACAGGGACCAACTATGGCTACACCTTC
>TRBJ2-3|TRBD1|-|15|TRBV27
CASSWGTGGGHTQYF
TGTGCCAGCAGTTGGGGGACAGGGGGCGGCCATACGCAGTATTTT
>TRBJ1-5|-|once|18|TRBV7-9
CASSLWAGEIKSNQPQHF
TGTGCCAGCAGCTTATGGGCAGGGGAAATAAAAAGCAATCAGCCCCAGCATTTT
>TRBJ1-5|-|-|15|TRBV5-5
CASSPTSGANQPQHF
TGTGCCAGCAGCCCCACTTCGGGTGCTAATCAGCCCCAGCATTTT
>TRBJ1-2|TRBD1|few|15|TRBV7-2
CASSNNRGQGYGYTF
TGTGCCAGCAGCAATAACAGGGGGCAGGGCTATGGCTACACCTTC
>TRBJ2-7|-|-|12|TRBV29-1
CSVRQVRDEQYF
TGCAGCGTCCGACAGGTCCGGGACGAGCAGTACTTC
>TRBJ1-5|-|-|13|TRBV19
CASSMEGWQPQHF
TGTGCCAGTAGTATGGAGGGGTGGCAGCCCCAGCATTTT
>TRBJ2-5|-|-|13|TRBV11-1
CASSATSQETQYF
TGTGCCAGCAGCGCCACCAGCCAAGAGACCCAGTACTTC